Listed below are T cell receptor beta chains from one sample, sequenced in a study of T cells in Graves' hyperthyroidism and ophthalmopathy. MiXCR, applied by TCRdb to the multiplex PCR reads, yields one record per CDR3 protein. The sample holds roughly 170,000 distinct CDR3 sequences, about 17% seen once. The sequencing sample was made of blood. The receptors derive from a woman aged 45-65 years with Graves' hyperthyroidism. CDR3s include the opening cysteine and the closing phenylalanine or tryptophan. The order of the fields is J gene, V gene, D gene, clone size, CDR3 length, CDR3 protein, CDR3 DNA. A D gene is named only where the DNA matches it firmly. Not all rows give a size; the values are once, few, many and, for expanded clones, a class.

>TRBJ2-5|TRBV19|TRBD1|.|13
CASSPTGKETQYF
TGTGCCAGTAGTCCGACAGGGAAAGAGACCCAGTACTTC
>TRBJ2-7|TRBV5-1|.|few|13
CASSRGVLDEQYF
TGCGCCAGCTCCAGGGGCGTCCTAGACGAGCAGTACTTC
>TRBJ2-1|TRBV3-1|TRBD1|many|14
CASSQMTGGGEQFF
TGTGCCAGCAGCCAGATGACAGGGGGCGGTGAGCAGTTCTTC
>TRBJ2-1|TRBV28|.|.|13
CASSAQGFVEQLF
TGTGCCAGCAGTGCCCAGGGGTTTGTTGAGCAGCTCTTC
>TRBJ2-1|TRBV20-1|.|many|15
CSANLGGADYNEQFF
TGCAGTGCTAATCTGGGGGGCGCGGACTACAATGAGCAGTTCTTC
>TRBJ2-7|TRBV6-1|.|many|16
CASSLTRDPLRYEQYF
TGTGCCAGCAGCCTGACCCGGGATCCCCTACGATACGAGCAGTACTTC
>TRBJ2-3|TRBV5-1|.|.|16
CASRRGQGGPTDTQYF
TGCGCCAGCAGGAGGGGTCAGGGGGGCCCCACAGATACGCAGTATTTT
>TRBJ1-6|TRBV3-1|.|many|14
CASSQFVDNSPLHF
TGTGCCAGCAGCCAATTTGTGGATAATTCACCCCTCCACTTT
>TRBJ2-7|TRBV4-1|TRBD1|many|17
CASSQGIEGTDSYEQYF
TGCGCCAGCAGCCAAGGAATTGAGGGGACAGACTCCTACGAGCAGTACTTC
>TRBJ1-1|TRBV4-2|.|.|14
CASSPDPGWAEAFF
TGTGCCAGCAGCCCGGACCCGGGTTGGGCTGAAGCTTTCTTT
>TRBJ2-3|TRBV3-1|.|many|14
CASSQQGLTDTQYF
TGTGCCAGCAGCCAACAGGGGCTGACAGATACGCAGTATTTT
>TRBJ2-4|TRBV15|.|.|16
CASPLGPGRSRNIQYF
TGTGCCAGCCCTCTTGGACCGGGCCGAAGCCGAAACATTCAGTACTTC
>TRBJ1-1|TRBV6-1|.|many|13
CASSAWMNTEAFF
TGTGCCAGCAGTGCTTGGATGAACACTGAAGCTTTCTTT
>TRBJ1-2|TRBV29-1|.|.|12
CSVERASYGYTF
TGCAGCGTTGAACGGGCGTCCTATGGCTACACCTTC
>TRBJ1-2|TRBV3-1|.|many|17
CASSQDQYSGGNYGYTF
TGTGCCAGCAGCCAAGATCAGTATTCGGGGGGTAACTATGGCTACACCTTC
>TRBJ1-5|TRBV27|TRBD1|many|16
CASSPTGTGFVQPQHF
TGTGCCAGCAGTCCGACCGGGACAGGGTTCGTTCAGCCCCAGCATTTT
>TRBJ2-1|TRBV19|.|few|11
CASSSRGEQFF
TGTGCCAGTAGCAGTAGAGGCGAGCAGTTCTTC